The rows below give T cell receptor beta chains drawn from one sample of a study of blood T cells in healthy people across ages. One entry per CDR3 protein, called by TCRdb with MiXCR from the 5' RACE reads. This sample has about a million distinct CDR3 sequences; just over 50% occur once, and the top ten carry about a fifth. The specimen sequenced was blood. All receptors come from a woman aged 60 to 75 in good health. Both conserved end residues are part of each CDR3. D genes are given only for firm matches. Part of the rows lack a size; the others show once, few, many or a class for expanded clones.

v_call	clone_size	cdr3_length	j_call	d_call	cdr3_aa	cdr3_nt
TRBV25-1	once	15	TRBJ2-1	TRBD2	CASRMDLAGVGEQFF	TGTGCCAGCAGAATGGATCTAGCGGGAGTAGGGGAGCAGTTCTTC
TRBV28	.	17	TRBJ1-6	TRBD1	CASSAPGQGSRLGTLHF	TGTGCCAGCAGTGCCCCGGGACAGGGCTCAAGGTTGGGAACCCTCCACTTT
TRBV4-1	few	17	TRBJ2-5	TRBD2	CASSQDRASGRGETQYF	TGCGCCAGCAGCCAAGATCGTGCTAGCGGGAGGGGAGAGACCCAGTACTTC
TRBV5-1	few	16	TRBJ2-7	TRBD1	CASSLTPGQSSYEQYF	TGCGCCAGCAGCTTGACCCCGGGACAGTCCTCCTACGAGCAGTACTTC
TRBV20-1	few	13	TRBJ2-5	.	CSATGQGRETQYF	TGCAGTGCCACTGGTCAAGGGCGGGAGACCCAGTACTTC
TRBV20-1	.	15	TRBJ2-1	.	CSARPFTGSYNEQFF	TGCAGTGCTCGACCATTTACAGGCTCCTACAATGAGCAGTTCTTC
TRBV29-1	.	13	TRBJ2-1	TRBD1	CSVNRGKDNEQFF	TGCAGCGTTAACAGGGGAAAGGACAATGAGCAGTTCTTC
TRBV20-1	.	15	TRBJ2-3	TRBD1	CSARVTGTATDTQYF	TGCAGTGCTAGAGTGACCGGGACAGCCACAGATACGCAGTATTTT
TRBV20-1	.	16	TRBJ2-7	TRBD2	CSAKGTVLAGTYEQYF	TGCAGTGCTAAGGGGACGGTGTTAGCGGGAACTTACGAGCAGTACTTC
TRBV6-6	few	13	TRBJ2-1	.	CASSYSSSYEQFF	TGTGCCAGCAGTTACTCGTCCTCGTATGAGCAGTTCTTC
TRBV7-2	.	14	TRBJ1-2	.	CASSAGRGEGGYTF	TGTGCCAGCAGCGCTGGACGGGGCGAAGGTGGCTACACCTTC
TRBV4-3	few	15	TRBJ2-1	TRBD2	CASSLVGGLKDEQFF	TGCGCCAGCAGCCTTGTGGGAGGGCTTAAAGATGAGCAGTTCTTC
TRBV18	.	14	TRBJ1-5	.	CASSPALGNQPQHF	TGTGCCAGCTCACCGGCCCTGGGCAATCAGCCCCAGCATTTT
TRBV16	.	14	TRBJ2-3	.	CTSSHSGPTDTQYF	TGTACCAGCAGCCACAGCGGTCCCACAGATACGCAGTATTTT
TRBV9	.	16	TRBJ2-7	.	CAGSLLPSGAPYEQYF	TGTGCCGGCAGCCTCCTCCCCTCGGGGGCCCCCTACGAGCAGTACTTC
TRBV28	.	14	TRBJ1-2	TRBD1	CASSFPKGAIGYTF	TGTGCCAGCAGTTTTCCCAAGGGGGCTATTGGCTACACCTTC
TRBV29-1	.	13	TRBJ1-1	TRBD1	CSGTRGWYTEAFF	TGCAGCGGTACCAGGGGGTGGTACACTGAAGCTTTCTTT
TRBV7-2	few	14	TRBJ2-4	TRBD1	CASSPTGPTSIQYF	TGTGCCAGCAGCCCGACAGGGCCCACGTCCATTCAGTACTTC
TRBV10-3	few	13	TRBJ1-4	.	CANPPGGCEKLFF	TGTGCCAACCCGCCGGGGGGTTGTGAAAAACTGTTTTTT
TRBV5-5	.	13	TRBJ2-7	.	CASSWVGSGEQYF	TGTGCCAGCAGCTGGGTGGGTAGCGGCGAGCAGTACTTC
TRBV6-5	.	15	TRBJ1-5	.	CASSSGGGRNQPQHF	TGTGCCAGCAGTAGTGGTGGGGGGCGCAATCAGCCCCAGCATTTT
TRBV7-2	many	12	TRBJ2-7	.	CASSLTNYEQYF	TGTGCCAGCAGTTTGACTAACTACGAGCAGTACTTC
TRBV12-3/TRBV12-4	.	17	TRBJ1-5	.	CASSFKFVSTAVEPQHF	TGTGCCAGCAGTTTCAAATTTGTGTCGACCGCCGTAGAGCCCCAGCATTTT
TRBV11-2	.	14	TRBJ2-2	.	CASSLEGTTGELFF	TGTGCCAGCAGCTTAGAAGGAACGACCGGGGAGCTGTTTTTT
TRBV29-1	.	14	TRBJ1-1	.	CSVVGPGINTEAFF	TGCAGCGTTGTCGGGCCCGGCATCAACACTGAAGCTTTCTTT
TRBV5-1	.	13	TRBJ2-4	.	CASSLEGVNIQYF	TGCGCCAGCAGCTTAGAGGGGGTAAACATTCAGTACTTC
TRBV12-3/TRBV12-4	.	18	TRBJ2-4	.	CASSPRFISLMRENIQYF	TGTGCCAGCAGTCCCCGATTTATCTCCCTCATGCGGGAAAACATTCAGTACTTC
TRBV6-6	few	14	TRBJ2-7	TRBD1	CASSHAGTGREQYF	TGTGCCAGCAGTCATGCCGGGACAGGGCGCGAGCAGTACTTC
TRBV20-1	few	15	TRBJ1-2	.	CSAHFRGVLNYGYTF	TGCAGTGCCCATTTCCGGGGGGTCTTAAACTATGGCTACACCTTC
TRBV20-1	.	11	TRBJ1-5	.	CSARVRGGEHF	TGCAGTGCTAGAGTAAGGGGTGGAGAGCATTTT
TRBV28	once	15	TRBJ2-2	TRBD2	CASWGLAWDTGELFF	TGTGCCAGCTGGGGACTAGCGTGGGACACCGGGGAGCTGTTTTTT
TRBV11-2	once	15	TRBJ2-1	.	CASSRSRGTESEQFF	TGTGCCAGCAGCCGGTCACGGGGTACGGAGAGTGAGCAGTTCTTC
TRBV28	.	15	TRBJ1-2	.	CASRPPQEEYYGYTF	TGTGCCAGCAGGCCCCCCCAGGAGGAGTATTATGGCTACACCTTC
TRBV27	few	14	TRBJ2-3	.	CASSSTELADTQYF	TGTGCCAGCAGTTCCACCGAGTTGGCAGATACGCAGTATTTT
TRBV5-8	few	18	TRBJ2-6	.	CASIRRPEISSGANVLTF	TGTGCCAGCATCCGGCGGCCCGAGATTAGCTCTGGGGCCAACGTCCTGACTTTC
TRBV20-1	.	15	TRBJ1-1	.	CSARDSIFGNTEAFF	TGCAGTGCTAGAGACAGTATATTCGGGAACACTGAAGCTTTCTTT
TRBV9	few	14	TRBJ2-1	TRBD2	CASSVTTSANEQFF	TGTGCCAGCAGCGTCACTACTAGCGCCAATGAGCAGTTCTTC
TRBV27	few	15	TRBJ1-4	TRBD1	CASSSTGATNEKLFF	TGTGCCAGCAGTTCGACAGGGGCAACTAATGAAAAACTGTTTTTT
TRBV29-1	.	12	TRBJ2-5	.	CSVGRAQETQYF	TGCAGCGTTGGGCGGGCCCAAGAGACCCAGTACTTC
TRBV20-1	.	17	TRBJ2-7	.	CSARVALVADSYNEQYF	TGCAGTGCTAGAGTCGCCCTGGTAGCGGACTCCTACAATGAGCAGTACTTC
TRBV11-2	once	11	TRBJ2-1	.	CASSLSTPKFF	TGTGCCAGCAGCTTATCAACCCCAAAGTTCTTC
TRBV6-5	.	15	TRBJ2-5	TRBD1	CASKRTGNNRETQYF	TGTGCCAGCAAGCGGACAGGCAATAATCGGGAGACCCAGTACTTC
TRBV28	.	15	TRBJ2-3	.	CASSSAGARADTQYF	TGTGCCAGCAGTTCAGCGGGTGCGAGGGCAGATACGCAGTATTTT
TRBV14	.	16	TRBJ2-1	.	CASSQDRRSSYNEQFF	TGTGCCAGCAGCCAAGATCGAAGAAGCTCCTACAATGAGCAGTTCTTC
TRBV27	.	14	TRBJ1-2	.	CASSPSGQNYGYTF	TGTGCCAGCAGTCCGTCCGGACAAAACTATGGCTACACCTTC
TRBV4-1	.	12	TRBJ2-7	.	CASSQDAREQYF	TGCGCCAGCAGCCAAGACGCACGGGAGCAGTACTTC
TRBV6-5	.	15	TRBJ1-2	TRBD1	CASSYGTGGWEGYTF	TGTGCCAGCAGTTACGGGACAGGGGGCTGGGAGGGCTACACCTTC
TRBV20-1	many	14	TRBJ2-1	.	CSASGRETYNEQFF	TGCAGTGCTAGTGGACGGGAGACCTACAATGAGCAGTTCTTC
TRBV6-6	.	16	TRBJ1-4	TRBD1	CASSWDRGPTNEKLFF	TGTGCCAGCAGTTGGGACAGGGGGCCAACTAATGAAAAACTGTTTTTT
TRBV12-3/TRBV12-4	.	15	TRBJ2-3	TRBD2	CASLPDLPAGGTQYF	TGTGCCAGCCTCCCTGACTTGCCGGCGGGGGGTACGCAGTATTTT